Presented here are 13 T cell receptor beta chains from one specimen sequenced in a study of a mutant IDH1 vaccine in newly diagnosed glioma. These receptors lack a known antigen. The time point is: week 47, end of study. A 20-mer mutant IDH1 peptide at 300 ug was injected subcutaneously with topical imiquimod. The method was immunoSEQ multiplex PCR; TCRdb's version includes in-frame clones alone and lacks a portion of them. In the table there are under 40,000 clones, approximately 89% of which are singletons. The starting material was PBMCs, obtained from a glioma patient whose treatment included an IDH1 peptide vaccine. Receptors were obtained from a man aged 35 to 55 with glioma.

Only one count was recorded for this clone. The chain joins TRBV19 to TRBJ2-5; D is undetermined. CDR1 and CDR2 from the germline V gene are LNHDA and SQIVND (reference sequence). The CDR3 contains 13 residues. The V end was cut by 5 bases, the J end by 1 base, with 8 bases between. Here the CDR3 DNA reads TGTGCCAGTAGTCGTGGAGTCCAAGAGACCCAGTACTTC. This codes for CASSRGVQETQYF.

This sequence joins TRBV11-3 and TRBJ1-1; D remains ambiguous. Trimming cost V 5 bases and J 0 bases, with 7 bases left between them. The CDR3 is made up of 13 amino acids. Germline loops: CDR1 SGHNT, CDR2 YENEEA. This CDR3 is CASSAHMNTEAFF. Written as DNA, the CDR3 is TGTGCCAGCAGCGCACACATGAACACTGAAGCTTTCTTT.

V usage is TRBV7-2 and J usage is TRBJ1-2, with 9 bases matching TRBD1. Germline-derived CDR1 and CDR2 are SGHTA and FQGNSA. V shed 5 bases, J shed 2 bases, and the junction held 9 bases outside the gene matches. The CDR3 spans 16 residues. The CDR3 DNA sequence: TGTGCCAGCAGCCCAGCGGGACAGGGAGGAAACTATGGCTACACCTTC. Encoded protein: CASSPAGQGGNYGYTF.

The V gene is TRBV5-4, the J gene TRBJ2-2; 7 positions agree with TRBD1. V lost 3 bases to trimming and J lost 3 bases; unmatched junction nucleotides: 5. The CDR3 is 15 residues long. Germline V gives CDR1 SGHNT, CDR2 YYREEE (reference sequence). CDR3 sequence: CASSSGQRYTGELFF. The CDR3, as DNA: TGTGCCAGCAGCTCGGGACAGCGCTACACCGGGGAGCTGTTTTTT.

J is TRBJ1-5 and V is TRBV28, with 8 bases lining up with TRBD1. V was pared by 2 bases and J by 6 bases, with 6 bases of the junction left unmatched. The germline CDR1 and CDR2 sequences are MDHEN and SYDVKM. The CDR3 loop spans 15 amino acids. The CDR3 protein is CASSLIGQGGQPQHF. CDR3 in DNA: TGTGCCAGCAGTTTAATCGGACAGGGCGGTCAGCCCCAGCATTTT.

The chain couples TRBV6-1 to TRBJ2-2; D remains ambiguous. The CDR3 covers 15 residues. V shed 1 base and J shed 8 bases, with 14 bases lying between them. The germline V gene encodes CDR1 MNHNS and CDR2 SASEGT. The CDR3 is CASSEDTVPRGELFF. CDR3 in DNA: TGTGCCAGCAGTGAAGACACGGTTCCCCGGGGGGAGCTGTTTTTT.

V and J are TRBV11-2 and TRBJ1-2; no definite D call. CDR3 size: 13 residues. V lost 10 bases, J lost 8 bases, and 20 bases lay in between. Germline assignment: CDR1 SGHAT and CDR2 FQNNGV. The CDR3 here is CAIEHGDVGGYTF. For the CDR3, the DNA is TGTGCCATCGAGCACGGTGATGTTGGAGGCTACACCTTC. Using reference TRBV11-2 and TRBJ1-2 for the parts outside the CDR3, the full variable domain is EAGVAQSPRYKIIEKRQSVAFWCNPISGHATLYWYQQILGQGPKLLIQFQNNGVVDDSQLPKDRFSAERLKGVDSTLKIQPAKLEDSAVYLCAIEHGDVGGYTFGSGTRLTVV.

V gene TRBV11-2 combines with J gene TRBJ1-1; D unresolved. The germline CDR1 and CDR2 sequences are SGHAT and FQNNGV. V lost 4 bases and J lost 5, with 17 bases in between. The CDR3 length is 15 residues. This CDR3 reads CASSSDQAARTEAFF. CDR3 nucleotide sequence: TGTGCCAGCAGCTCCGACCAGGCCGCGAGGACTGAAGCTTTCTTT.

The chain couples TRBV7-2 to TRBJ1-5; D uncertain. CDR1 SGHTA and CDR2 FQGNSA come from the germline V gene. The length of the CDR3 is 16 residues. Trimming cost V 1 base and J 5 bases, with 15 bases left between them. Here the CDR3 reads CASSLVGTNADQPQHF. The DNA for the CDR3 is TGTGCCAGCAGCTTAGTTGGAACAAATGCTGATCAGCCCCAGCATTTT.

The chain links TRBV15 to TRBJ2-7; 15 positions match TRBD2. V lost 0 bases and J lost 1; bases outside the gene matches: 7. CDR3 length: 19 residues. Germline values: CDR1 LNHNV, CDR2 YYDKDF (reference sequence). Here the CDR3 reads CATSRDGRGLAGGSYEQYF. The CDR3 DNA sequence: TGTGCCACCAGCAGAGATGGTAGGGGACTAGCGGGAGGTTCCTACGAGCAGTACTTC.

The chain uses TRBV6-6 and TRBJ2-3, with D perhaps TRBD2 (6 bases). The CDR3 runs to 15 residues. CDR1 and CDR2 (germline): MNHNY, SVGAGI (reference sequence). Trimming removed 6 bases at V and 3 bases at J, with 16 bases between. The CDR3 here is CASSGGPTGTDTQYF. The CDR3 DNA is TGTGCCAGCAGCGGGGGACCAACGGGGACAGATACGCAGTATTTT.

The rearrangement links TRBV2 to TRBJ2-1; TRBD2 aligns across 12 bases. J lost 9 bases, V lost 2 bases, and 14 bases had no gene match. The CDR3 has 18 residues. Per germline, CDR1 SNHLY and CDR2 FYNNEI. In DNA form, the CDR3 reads TGTGCCAGCAGTGAACGAAGGAGACTAGCGGGAGATAAAAGTGAGCAGTTCTTC. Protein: CASSERRRLAGDKSEQFF.

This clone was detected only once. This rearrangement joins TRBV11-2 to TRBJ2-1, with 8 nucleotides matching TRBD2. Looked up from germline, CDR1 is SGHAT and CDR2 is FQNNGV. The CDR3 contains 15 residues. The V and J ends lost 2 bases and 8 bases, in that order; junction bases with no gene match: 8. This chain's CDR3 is CASSLSSGSLDEQFF. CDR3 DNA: TGTGCCAGCAGCTTATCAAGCGGGAGTTTGGATGAGCAGTTCTTC.